This TCR beta chain comes out of a study of cytomegalovirus exposure and HLA in healthy donors. About the study: A previous analysis identified 100 million to 120 million unique TCR beta sequences derived from some 200 million T cells. The study placed about 86% of its 350 to 400 genotyped donors in the Caucasian-associated ancestry cluster.

60 Vbeta and 13 Jbeta primers were used in PCR. As processed by the authors: Unique TCR beta chains totaled some 78 million in a later count, with roughly 11 million of them shared. Assay used: immunoSEQ multiplex PCR; TCRdb lists only in-frame clones, some missing. V and J calls and clone size come straight from that table; D and trimming were deduced from the DNA. Of some 97,000 clones in the sample, about 79% are singletons; the top ten hold roughly 3.7%. The CDR3 contains 15 residues. The V gene's germline CDR1 is SGHVS and CDR2 FQNEAQ. Losses at the gene ends were 3 bases for V and 8 bases for J; bases not matched to a gene: 11. Concerning this clone itself: Antigen specificity is unknown.

Study outcomes and limitations: A later analysis found most CMV-associated TCR beta chains apparently HLA-restricted.

V usage is TRBV7-8 and J usage is TRBJ2-5; 8 positions match TRBD2. The origin of this receptor is a female donor in good health and CMV-seropositive. The material sequenced was PBMCs. CDR3 residues: CASSLTGGLTGTQYF. CDR3 in DNA: TGTGCCAGCAGCTTGACGGGGGGGCTCACGGGAACCCAGTACTTC.